The clone carrying this T cell receptor (beta chain) was counted many times. What it binds is unknown. From the 5' RACE reads, TCRdb called clonotypes with MiXCR, one entry per CDR3 protein. The sample has some 710,000 distinct CDR3 sequences, 5.5% to 7.5% seen once. The sample originates from a study of identical twins. The length of the CDR3 is 15 residues. Germline V gene data show CDR1 as LGHDT and CDR2 as YNNKEL (reference sequence). V gave up 4 bases and J gave up 6 bases, with 17 bases separating them. Study-wide findings and caveats: There was more out-of-frame TCR alpha sharing in monozygotic twins than models estimated.

What was sequenced was naive T cells sorted from blood. V and J are TRBV3-1 and TRBJ2-3; D tentatively reads TRBD1 or TRBD2 (5 bases each). The sequence was obtained from a man aged 18 to 30 in good health. Here the CDR3 DNA reads TGTGCCAGCAGCCCTCGGACCCTCTGGGGGGATACGCAGTATTTT. Amino acid sequence: CASSPRTLWGDTQYF.